Below are 26 T cell receptor beta chains sequenced from a single sample in a study of cytomegalovirus exposure and HLA in healthy donors. PCR employed 60 Vbeta and 13 Jbeta primers. Generated by immunoSEQ multiplex PCR, the TCRdb table keeps only in-frame clones and is missing some. The sample shows approximately 190,000 clones, roughly 80% of them seen only once. The sequenced material came from PBMCs. The receptors here all came from a woman aged 25 to 39 in good health and CMV-seropositive.

This clone has just a few counts. V is TRBV4-3 and J is TRBJ2-3, with 10 bases aligning to TRBD2. V was clipped by 0 bases and J by 5 bases; unmatched bases: 11. CDR3 length: 18 residues. Per the germline V gene, CDR1 is LGHNA and CDR2 is YSLEER. The CDR3 DNA reads TGCGCCAGCAGCCAAGATTTTGCTAGCGGGAGAGGTAGAGATACGCAGTATTTT. Encoded protein: CASSQDFASGRGRDTQYF.

The count of this clone is one. J is TRBJ2-7 and V is TRBV4-2; 8 nucleotides agree with TRBD1. Germline V gene sequence: CDR1 LGHNA, CDR2 YNFKEQ. The junction had 9 bases not matched to a gene; V was cut back by 3 bases and J by 5 bases. The CDR3 has 15 amino acids. CDR3 bases: TGTGCCAGCAGCCAGGAAAGACAGGGGTGGAACGAGCAGTACTTC. Protein sequence: CASSQERQGWNEQYF.

The chain recombines TRBV28 with TRBJ1-2; D not certain. Trimming stripped 3 bases from V and 6 bases from J, with 14 bases between. The CDR3 contains 14 residues. Per germline, CDR1 MDHEN and CDR2 SYDVKM. CDR3 amino acids: CASSFDSGAHGYTF. The CDR3 DNA is TGTGCCAGCAGTTTCGATAGTGGTGCCCATGGCTACACCTTC.

This sequence joins TRBV19 and TRBJ2-1, with D possibly being TRBD1 (5 bases). CDR1 LNHDA and CDR2 SQIVND come from the germline V gene (reference sequence). The CDR3 is 15 amino acids. V was shortened by 1 base and J by 1 base, with 8 bases between the two germline ends. The chain's CDR3 is CASSIVAGSYNEQFF. CDR3 DNA sequence: TGTGCCAGTAGTATAGTCGCAGGGTCCTACAATGAGCAGTTCTTC.

V and J are TRBV7-9 and TRBJ1-1; tentatively, D is TRBD1 (6 bases). Deletions cut 4 bases from V and 2 bases from J, with 8 bases between. Germline lookup yields CDR1 SEHNR and CDR2 FQNEAQ (reference sequence). This CDR3 is 13 amino acids long. CDR3 residues: CASSSGVNTEAFF. The CDR3 region has the DNA TGTGCCAGCAGCTCAGGGGTTAACACTGAAGCTTTCTTT.

The J gene is TRBJ1-6, the V gene TRBV7-3; D ambiguous. This CDR3 is built from 14 residues. Germline loops: CDR1 SGHTA, CDR2 FQGTGA. V lost 1 base, J lost 9 bases, and 10 bases lay in between. The CDR3 is CASSLMGLGSPLHF. CDR3 bases: TGTGCCAGCAGCTTAATGGGCCTTGGTTCACCCCTCCACTTT. The variable domain in full, completed from reference TRBV7-3 and TRBJ1-6, reads GAGVSQTPSNKVTEKGKYVELRCDPISGHTALYWYRQSLGQGPEFLIYFQGTGAADDSGLPNDRFFAVRPEGSVSTLKIQRTERGDSAVYLCASSLMGLGSPLHFGNGTRLTVT.

The chain employs TRBV28 and TRBJ1-2; D unclear. V lost 4 bases to trimming and J lost 7 bases, with 13 bases between them. This CDR3 region has 13 residues. Germline CDR1 and CDR2: MDHEN and SYDVKM. Here the CDR3 DNA reads TGTGCCAGCAGTTCGTACCAGGTTACTGGCTACACCTTC. Its protein product is CASSSYQVTGYTF.

The rearrangement links TRBV30 to TRBJ2-7, with D possibly matching TRBD1 (5 bases). Germline V lookup: CDR1 GTSNPN, CDR2 SVGIG (reference sequence). CDR3 length: 13 amino acids. Trimming pared 0 bases from V and 7 bases from J, leaving 13 bases between. The CDR3 DNA follows: TGTGCCTGGAGTGTCCAGGGCCCCGGGGAGCAGTACTTC. It encodes CAWSVQGPGEQYF.

About this clone itself: Other DNA sequences within the sample encode an identical CDR3. The chain couples TRBV28 to TRBJ2-7, with 7 bases that match TRBD1. Looked up from germline, CDR1 is MDHEN and CDR2 is SYDVKM. The CDR3 length is 13 residues. Trimming cost V 6 bases and J 4 bases; bases outside gene matches: 6. DNA for the CDR3: TGTGCCAGCAGCCCGGGACAGAGTTACGAGCAGTACTTC. It encodes CASSPGQSYEQYF.

This clone was picked up a small number of times. The genes are TRBV2 and TRBJ2-3, with 11 nucleotides matching TRBD2. V gave up 6 bases and J gave up 0 bases; unmatched junction bases: 2. The germline V gene has CDR1 SNHLY and CDR2 FYNNEI. The CDR3 extends over 15 amino acids. CDR3 in amino acids: CASRWTSGSTDTQYF. CDR3 DNA sequence: TGTGCCAGCAGATGGACTAGCGGGAGCACAGATACGCAGTATTTT. The whole variable domain, filled in from reference TRBV2 and TRBJ2-3, reads EPEVTQTPSHQVTQMGQEVILRCVPISNHLYFYWYRQILGQKVEFLVSFYNNEISEKSEIFDDQFSVERPDGSNFTLKIRSTKLEDSAMYFCASRWTSGSTDTQYFGPGTRLTVL.

The chain combines TRBV7-2 with TRBJ2-5; TRBD1 agrees at 7 bases. The J segment lost 5 bases and the V segment lost 7 bases, leaving 10 bases of the junction unmatched. CDR1 is SGHTA, CDR2 FQGNSA, per germline. The CDR3 has 14 amino acids. The chain's CDR3 is CASTSTGNYETQYF. CDR3 sequence (DNA): TGTGCCAGCACCTCGACAGGGAATTATGAGACCCAGTACTTC.

V and J are TRBV1 and TRBJ2-2; the table's D call, TRBD2, was not checked against the DNA. TRBV1 is classified as a pseudogene. This CDR3 contains 13 residues. The CDR3, as DNA: TGCACCAGCACCAAGCTAGCAACCGGGGAGCTGTTTTTT. Translated, it gives CTSTKLATGELFF.

The chain has TRBV18 and TRBJ1-5, with 11 bases that match TRBD1. CDR1 KGHSH and CDR2 LQKENI come from the germline V gene. This CDR3 has 17 amino acids. Trimming cost V 3 bases and J 2 bases; bases outside gene matches: 6. As DNA, the CDR3 is TGTGCCAGCTCACCGGGGACAGGGGGTCTAGGCAATCAGCCCCAGCATTTT. This encodes CASSPGTGGLGNQPQHF.

The rearrangement uses TRBV23-1 and TRBJ1-2, with D maybe TRBD1 (5 bases). TRBV23-1 is classed as an ORF, of uncertain function. The CDR3 spans 17 residues. V was trimmed by 2 bases and J by 3 bases, leaving 19 bases between them. DNA of the CDR3: TGCGCCAGCAGTCAACCAGGGCGAGGCAGGGTAGACTATGGCTACACCTTC. Residues: CASSQPGRGRVDYGYTF.

This clone was seen once. The chain links TRBV6-5 to TRBJ1-5, with 9 nucleotides matching TRBD1. From germline, CDR1 is MNHEY and CDR2 SVGAGI. V shed 4 bases and J 7 bases; nucleotides not matched to a gene: 5. CDR3 length: 14 residues. CDR3: CASSWDREKQPQHF. The CDR3 nucleotides are TGTGCCAGCAGTTGGGACAGGGAGAAACAGCCCCAGCATTTT.

The J gene is TRBJ2-5, the V gene TRBV2; 10 bases fit TRBD1. Per the germline V gene, CDR1 is SNHLY and CDR2 is FYNNEI. With V trimmed by 8 bases and J by 5 bases, 8 bases remained unmatched. CDR3 size: 14 residues. The CDR3: CASGSGTGVETQYF. CDR3 DNA sequence: TGTGCCAGCGGCTCCGGGACAGGGGTGGAGACCCAGTACTTC.

This clone was picked up a small number of times. The V gene is TRBV27, the J gene TRBJ2-6; tentative D call: TRBD2 (5 bases). V was cut by 10 bases and J by 0 bases, with 7 bases left in between. The CDR3 is made up of 13 amino acids. Germline CDR1 is MNHEY and CDR2 is SMNVEV (reference sequence). CDR3 DNA sequence: TGTGCCACCGGGGACTCTGGGGCCAACGTCCTGACTTTC. This encodes CATGDSGANVLTF.

CDR3 in DNA: TGTGCCAGTAGTATCAACAGGGGGCTTTACTACGAGCAGTACTTC. The encoded protein is CASSINRGLYYEQYF. The genes are TRBV19 and TRBJ2-7; 9 positions agree with TRBD1. Germline V lookup: CDR1 LNHDA, CDR2 SQIVND (reference sequence). J was trimmed by 3 bases and V by 3 bases; bases with no gene match: 6. The CDR3 runs to 15 residues.

This chain links TRBV21-1 with TRBJ1-5. TRBV21-1 is shown as a pseudogene. This CDR3 has 14 residues. Written as DNA, the CDR3 is TGTGCCAGCAGCAAAGCGAGGAACAATCAGCCCCAGCATTTT. Its protein product is CASSKARNNQPQHF.

CDR3: CASSVTGDRTEAFF. The CDR3 DNA reads TGTGCCAGCAGCGTGACAGGGGATCGGACTGAAGCTTTCTTT. The genes are TRBV11-2 and TRBJ1-1; 8 positions agree with TRBD1. The CDR3 has 14 amino acids. Losses at the gene ends were 5 bases for V and 5 bases for J; bases not matched to a gene: 7. Germline CDR1 is SGHAT and CDR2 is FQNNGV.

This clone was seen a handful of times. The chain recombines TRBV6-6 with TRBJ1-2; 10 nucleotides match TRBD1. CDR1 is MNHNY and CDR2 is SVGAGI in the germline V gene (reference sequence). This CDR3 contains 14 residues. Trimming cost V 5 bases and J 9 bases; bases outside gene matches: 9. The CDR3 bases are TGTGCCAGCAGTCCTCCGGGGACAGGGGAGAGCTACACCTTC. It specifies CASSPPGTGESYTF.

The CDR3 sequence: CASSAQKTGTGSFGYTF. CDR3 bases: TGTGCCAGCAGTGCCCAAAAAACCGGGACAGGGTCCTTTGGCTACACCTTC. V usage is TRBV27 and J usage is TRBJ1-2; TRBD1 agrees at 9 bases. Germline values: CDR1 MNHEY, CDR2 SMNVEV (reference sequence). Unmatched junction bases numbered 17, after V lost 5 bases and J lost 7 bases. This CDR3 has 17 amino acids.

The DNA of the CDR3 is TGTGCCAGCAGCTTGTCGGCTGGGGCCAACGTCCTGACTTTC. Protein product: CASSLSAGANVLTF. The chain recombines TRBV7-9 with TRBJ2-6; unclear D gene. Looked up from germline, CDR1 is SEHNR and CDR2 is FQNEAQ (reference sequence). Trimming took 3 bases from V and 2 from J, leaving 5 bases between them. This CDR3 contains 14 residues.

This chain connects TRBV25-1 to TRBJ2-5; D may be TRBD1 (5 bases). CDR1 is MGHDK, CDR2 SYGVNS, per germline. The CDR3 extends over 13 amino acids. V was trimmed by 4 bases and J by 6 bases, leaving 12 bases between them. The CDR3 loop is CASSVVGAQTQYF. The CDR3 DNA reads as TGTGCCAGCAGTGTTGTAGGGGCGCAGACCCAGTACTTC.

As regards this clone: Distinct nucleotide sequences in the sample also encode this CDR3. The chain links TRBV2 to TRBJ1-1, with D perhaps matching TRBD1 (5 bases). Germline V lookup: CDR1 SNHLY, CDR2 FYNNEI. This CDR3 is built from 13 residues. V was cut by 2 bases and J by 1 base, with 5 bases left in between. The CDR3: CASSEQGNTEAFF. Written as DNA, the CDR3 is TGTGCCAGCAGTGAACAGGGGAACACTGAAGCTTTCTTT.

The chain carries TRBV12-2 and TRBJ2-7; the table's D call TRBD2 went unverified against the DNA. TRBV12-2 is shown as a pseudogene. The CDR3 is 12 residues long. Here the CDR3 reads CASRPGIYEQYF. The CDR3 DNA reads as TGTGCAAGTCGTCCGGGAATCTACGAGCAGTACTTC.